This section outlines one TCR beta chain sequence together with its context. The sample comes from a study of glioma-infiltrating T cells after dendritic cell vaccination. The immunoSEQ assay amplified TCRB CDR3 from up to about 2 ug DNA. The PCR used 60 V beta and 13 J beta primers. TCRdb's copy holds only in-frame clones and misses some; the assay was immunoSEQ multiplex PCR. The sample has tens of thousands of clones; 85% to 95% are singletons. The V and J ends lost 3 bases and 2 bases respectively, with 12 bases between them. Germline V gene sequence: CDR1 SGHRS, CDR2 YFSETQ. The CDR3 totals 14 residues.

The rearrangement joins TRBV5-1 to TRBJ2-7; weak D call: TRBD2 (6 bases). The sequencing used blood, collected before dendritic cell vaccination. The sequence derives from a human donor with glioblastoma. The CDR3: CASSSMGGTYEQYF. The CDR3 DNA reads TGCGCCAGCAGCTCCATGGGGGGAACCTACGAGCAGTACTTC.